This T cell receptor beta chain was sequenced during a study of beta chain features in type 1 diabetes. Points from the study as a whole: HLA effects on TCRB rearrangement stayed unresolved here. Compared to healthy donors, patients appeared to have naive, central memory and Treg TCRB repertoires that were more alike. The study found fewer insertions and more deletions at VDJ junctions in type 1 diabetes patients. Cells that show high TCR expression could be over-represented by cDNA sequencing. A moderate, significant TCRB CDR3 shortening appeared in type 1 diabetes across four CD4+ subsets.

TCRB transcripts that were expressed got sequenced, as all of the isolated RNA had been reverse transcribed. Here immunoSEQ multiplex PCR was the method, and the copy in TCRdb shows in-frame clones only, minus some. Among under 150,000 clones listed, around 9% were seen once. The sample holds many counts of this clone. Its antigen is as yet unknown. V shed 0 bases and J 4 bases; nucleotides not matched to a gene: 4. Germline V gene lookup returns CDR1 SEHNR and CDR2 FQNEAQ (reference sequence). The CDR3 extends over 16 amino acids. The source material was central memory CD4+ T cells from blood. The genes are TRBV7-9 and TRBJ2-7; 12 bases fit TRBD2. This TCR came from a man aged 25-45 years with type 1 diabetes. The CDR3 loop is CASSLALAGGHYEQYF. The CDR3 coding sequence is TGTGCCAGCAGCTTAGCCCTAGCGGGGGGGCATTACGAGCAGTACTTC.